This passage covers 9 T cell receptor beta chains from one sample sequenced in a study of neurological immune-mediated disorders. TCRdb passed the 5' RACE reads through MiXCR, listing each CDR3 protein once. The sample records tens of thousands of distinct CDR3 sequences, around 2.6% being singletons. The sample consisted of PBMCs. The source is a woman in her 30s with multiple sclerosis.

This clonotype was observed at least ten times. The chain recombines TRBV7-2 with TRBJ2-4; D possibly corresponds to TRBD2 (5 bases). This CDR3 is 14 amino acids long. The V end was cut by 4 bases, the J end by 6 bases, with 13 bases between. The germline gives CDR1 SGHTA, CDR2 FQGNSA. CDR3 nucleotide sequence: TGTGCCAGCAGCTCGAGGGCGGCTGGAAACATTCAGTACTTC. It encodes CASSSRAAGNIQYF.

This clonotype showed up many times. This chain joins TRBV7-2 and TRBJ2-1; 7 nucleotides align to TRBD2. The CDR3 extends over 15 amino acids. Germline V gives CDR1 SGHTA, CDR2 FQGNSA. V gave up 5 bases and J gave up 2 bases; unmatched junction bases: 6. For the CDR3, the DNA is TGTGCCAGCAGCCCAACCCTAGCGGCCTACAATGAGCAGTTCTTC. Translated: CASSPTLAAYNEQFF.

Ten or more counts support this clonotype. The CDR3 sequence: CASSGLAGNNEQFF. The CDR3 DNA sequence: TGCGCCAGCAGCGGACTAGCGGGGAACAATGAGCAGTTCTTC. The chain carries TRBV10-1 and TRBJ2-1; TRBD2 matches at 12 bases. This CDR3 comprises 14 residues. V lost 6 bases and J lost 5; bases outside the gene matches: 2. The V gene's germline CDR1 is WNHNN and CDR2 SYGVQD (reference sequence).

Ten or more counts support this clonotype. J is TRBJ1-5 and V is TRBV12-3 or TRBV12-4; TRBD1 agrees at 7 bases. V trimming: 6 bases; J trimming: 3 bases; junction bases outside the gene matches: 5. The CDR3 has 14 residues. The CDR3 DNA reads TGTGCCAGCAGGGGGGGACAGCCCAATCAGCCCCAGCATTTT. It is translated as CASRGGQPNQPQHF.

Note on this clonotype: This could be a read error, since a much larger clone is one nucleotide away. The chain combines TRBV12-3 or TRBV12-4 with TRBJ2-5; no definite D call. This CDR3 has 14 amino acids. Trimming stripped 3 bases from V and 4 bases from J, with 12 bases between. The CDR3 nucleotides read TGTGCCAGCAGTTTGAGAAAGGGTGCAGAGACCCAGTACTTC. This sequence encodes CASSLRKGAETQYF.

This clonotype was observed at least ten times. This chain uses TRBV5-6 with TRBJ2-1; possibly TRBD2 for D (5 bases). V dropped 0 bases and J dropped 7 bases, with 8 bases sitting between them. Germline V gives CDR1 SGHDT, CDR2 YYEEEE. There are 13 residues in the CDR3. The chain's CDR3 is CASSLVRGNEQFF. The CDR3 bases are TGTGCCAGCAGCTTGGTACGGGGAAATGAGCAGTTCTTC.

This clonotype was observed many times. The chain links TRBV6-2 or TRBV6-3 to TRBJ2-7, with 9 bases lining up with TRBD1. V trimming: 5 bases; J trimming: 7 bases; junction bases outside the gene matches: 12. Germline CDR1 is MNHEY and CDR2 is SVGEGT. The CDR3 runs to 15 residues. CDR3 amino acids: CASSRPGQGLGEQYF. CDR3 bases: TGTGCCAGCAGTCGGCCGGGACAGGGTCTAGGAGAGCAGTACTTC.

This clonotype came up many times. The V gene is TRBV18, the J gene TRBJ2-6, with D possibly matching TRBD2 (5 bases). Germline V gene data show CDR1 as KGHSH and CDR2 as LQKENI. The CDR3 loop spans 13 amino acids. V lost 9 bases, J lost 2 bases, and 8 bases lay in between. In DNA, the CDR3 is TGTGCCAGTGGGAGTGCTGGGGCCAACGTCCTGACTTTC. Translation gives CASGSAGANVLTF. Filled out from reference TRBV18 and TRBJ2-6, the complete variable domain reads NAGVMQNPRHLVRRRGQEARLRCSPMKGHSHVYWYRQLPEEGLKFMVYLQKENIIDESGMPKERFSAEFPKEGPSILRIQQVVRGDSAAYFCASGSAGANVLTFGAGSRLTVL.

This clonotype was detected many times. CDR3 DNA: TGTGCCAGCAGTTCCGGGACTAGCGGGATCTACAATGAGCAGTTCTTC. Translation gives CASSSGTSGIYNEQFF. This chain connects TRBV6-5 to TRBJ2-1; 13 nucleotides agree with TRBD2. Germline loops: CDR1 MNHEY, CDR2 SVGAGI. The CDR3 has 16 residues. V dropped 4 bases and J dropped 3; count of bases not matched to a gene: 3.